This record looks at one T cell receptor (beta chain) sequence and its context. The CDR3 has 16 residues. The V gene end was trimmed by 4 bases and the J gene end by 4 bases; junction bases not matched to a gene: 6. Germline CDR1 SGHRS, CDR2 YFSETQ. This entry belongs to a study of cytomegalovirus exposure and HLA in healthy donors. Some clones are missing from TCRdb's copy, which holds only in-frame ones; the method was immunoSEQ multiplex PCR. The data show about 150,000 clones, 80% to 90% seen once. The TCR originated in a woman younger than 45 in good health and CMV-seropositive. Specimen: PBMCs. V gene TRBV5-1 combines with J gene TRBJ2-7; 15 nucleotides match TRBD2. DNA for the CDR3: TGCGCCAGCAGCGCAGGACTAGCGGGAGGGCCATACGAGCAGTACTTC. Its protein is CASSAGLAGGPYEQYF.